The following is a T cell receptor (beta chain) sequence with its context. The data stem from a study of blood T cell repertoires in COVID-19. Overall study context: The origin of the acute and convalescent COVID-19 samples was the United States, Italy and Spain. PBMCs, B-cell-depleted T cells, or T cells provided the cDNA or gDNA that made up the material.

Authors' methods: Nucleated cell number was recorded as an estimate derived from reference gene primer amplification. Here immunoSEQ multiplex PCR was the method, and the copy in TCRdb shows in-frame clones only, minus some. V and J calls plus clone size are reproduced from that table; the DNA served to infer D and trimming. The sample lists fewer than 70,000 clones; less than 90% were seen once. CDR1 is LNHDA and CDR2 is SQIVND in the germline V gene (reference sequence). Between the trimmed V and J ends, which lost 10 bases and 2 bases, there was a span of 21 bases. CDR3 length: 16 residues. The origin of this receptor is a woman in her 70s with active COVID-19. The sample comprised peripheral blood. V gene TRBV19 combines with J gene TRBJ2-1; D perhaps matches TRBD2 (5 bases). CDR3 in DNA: TGTGCCACCGCAAGAAGTTCAGCGGAGACCTACAATGAGCAGTTCTTC. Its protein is CATARSSAETYNEQFF.